What follows are 10 T cell receptor beta chains derived from one specimen sequenced in a study of technical replicates of blood from several donors. Using immunoSEQ multiplex PCR, the repertoire was profiled, and TCRdb retains in-frame clones only, with some absent. The repertoire holds about 75,000 clones, with 95% to 98% as singletons. Sequenced: T cells isolated from PBMCs. The source of these receptors is a human donor in good health.

The rearrangement uses TRBV23-1 and TRBJ1-5; 8 bases align to TRBD1. TRBV23-1 is classed as an ORF, of uncertain function. The CDR3 extends over 16 amino acids. The V and J ends lost 11 bases and 9 bases, in that order; junction bases with no gene match: 21. The CDR3 loop is CAPSKGCRGLRPPQHF. CDR3 bases: TGCGCCCCCTCAAAGGGGTGCAGGGGGCTTCGGCCGCCCCAGCATTTT.

This chain connects TRBV5-1 to TRBJ2-7; perhaps TRBD2 as D (5 bases). Germline CDR1 and CDR2: SGHRS and YFSETQ. V was cut by 2 bases and J by 7 bases, with 16 bases left in between. This CDR3 is built from 14 residues. This CDR3 is CASSFRTAEREQYF. The CDR3 nucleotides are TGCGCCAGCAGCTTTCGGACGGCAGAGCGGGAGCAGTACTTC.

The V gene is TRBV10-3, the J gene TRBJ1-5; D might be TRBD1 (5 bases). From germline, CDR1 is ENHRY and CDR2 SYGVKD. V was pared by 10 bases and J by 5 bases, with 12 bases between. The CDR3 contains 12 residues. The DNA of the CDR3 is TGTGCCACCCGGGGGTCGGATCAGCCCCAGCATTTT. The encoded protein is CATRGSDQPQHF.

The genes are TRBV7-9 and TRBJ1-1; D is ambiguous. Germline-derived CDR1 and CDR2 are SEHNR and FQNEAQ (reference sequence). Trimming removed 5 bases at V and 5 bases at J, with 12 bases between. The CDR3 covers 13 residues. The CDR3 coding sequence is TGTGCCAGCAGCAGTGACCGCGGTACTGAAGCTTTCTTT. This sequence encodes CASSSDRGTEAFF.

CDR3 region: CASSQVETPPNEQYF. Here the CDR3 DNA reads TGCGCCAGCAGCCAAGTCGAAACTCCCCCGAACGAGCAGTACTTC. The chain has TRBV4-1 and TRBJ2-7, with D unresolved. Between the trimmed V and J ends, which lost 1 base and 5 bases, there was a span of 15 bases. Germline CDR1 and CDR2: MGHRA and YSYEKL. CDR3 length equals 15 residues.

The chain links TRBV10-3 to TRBJ2-2, with 9 nucleotides matching TRBD1. Germline trimming cut 10 bases from V and 1 base from J; bases unmatched to any gene: 13. Germline CDR1 reads ENHRY; CDR2 reads SYGVKD. CDR3 length: 17 amino acids. The CDR3 DNA reads as TGTGCCACCTCGCGGAACACGGGACAGGGGAACACCGGGGAGCTGTTTTTT. Translating gives CATSRNTGQGNTGELFF.

The chain has TRBV30 and TRBJ1-2; D is ambiguous. This CDR3 has 14 amino acids. Germline CDR1 is GTSNPN and CDR2 is SVGIG (reference sequence). The V and J ends lost 1 base and 7 bases respectively, with 16 bases between them. The chain's CDR3 is CAWSAGGRSSGYTF. The CDR3 region has the DNA TGTGCCTGGAGTGCAGGAGGGAGATCAAGTGGCTACACCTTC.

This clone has more than one count but fewer than ten. The gene calls are TRBV2 and TRBJ2-7, with 7 bases aligning to TRBD1. The V gene end was trimmed by 7 bases and the J gene end by 0 bases; junction bases not matched to a gene: 3. Germline CDR1 is SNHLY and CDR2 is FYNNEI. The CDR3 spans 13 residues. The chain's CDR3 is CASKGQTSYEQYF. DNA of the CDR3: TGTGCCAGCAAGGGACAGACCTCCTACGAGCAGTACTTC.

The chain employs TRBV1 and TRBJ2-3; the table gives TRBD2 as D, unverified against the DNA. TRBV1 is a pseudogene. There are 20 residues in the CDR3. Written as DNA, the CDR3 is TGCACCAGCAGCCAAGGGGCTAGCGGGAGCAAGGATGCGGGGCCAGATACGCAGTATTTT. Protein sequence: CTSSQGASGSKDAGPDTQYF.

The V gene is TRBV18, the J gene TRBJ1-5, with D uncertain. Trimming left V 2 bases short and J 0 bases short, with 5 bases between. This CDR3 is built from 14 residues. The germline gives CDR1 KGHSH, CDR2 LQKENI. This CDR3 reads CASSPEASNQPQHF. For the CDR3, the DNA is TGTGCCAGCTCACCAGAGGCTAGCAATCAGCCCCAGCATTTT.